This T cell receptor beta chain was sequenced in a study of vaccination and CD4 T cells after COVID-19. About the study: For post-vaccine samples, collection took place a median roughly 70 days after dose two, ranging from 14 to 241. Investigators stimulated cells with overlapping spike peptides drawn from SARS-CoV-2, HCoV-NL63, HCoV-OC43 and HCoV-229E.

Treatment in this sample: roughly ten-day PBMC culture with coronavirus spike peptide pools or control peptides (ViraFEST assay). Researchers grew the cells for nine to eleven days and then pulled out CD4+ T cells by negative selection. Turning to this clonotype: Its antigen remains unidentified.

The CDR3 is 21 amino acids. The germline V gene encodes CDR1 SGHVS and CDR2 FNYEAQ. The ends lost 1 base at V and 0 bases at J; junction bases unmatched: 10. The Oncomine TCR Beta short-read assay was applied to DNA of cultured CD4+ T cells. TCRdb processed the PCR reads anew with MiXCR; each CDR3 protein has one entry. The table lists approximately 16,000 distinct CDR3 sequences, around 40% of them singletons. Sequences were derived from CD4+ T cells from blood, cultured in vitro, sampled before SARS-CoV-2 vaccination. V usage is TRBV7-6 and J usage is TRBJ2-3; 16 bases map to TRBD2. This clonotype was sampled from a human donor who received a COVID-19 vaccine. CDR3 sequence (DNA): TGTGCCAGCAGCTTAGGAGGTCGGGGACTAGCGGGGGGGCGTAGCACAGATACGCAGTATTTT. Amino acids: CASSLGGRGLAGGRSTDTQYF. Together with reference TRBV7-6 and TRBJ2-3, the CDR3 gives the full variable domain: GAGVSQSPRYKVTKRGQDVALRCDPISGHVSLYWYRQALGQGPEFLTYFNYEAQQDKSGLPNDRFSAERPEGSISTLTIQRTEQRDSAMYRCASSLGGRGLAGGRSTDTQYFGPGTRLTVL.